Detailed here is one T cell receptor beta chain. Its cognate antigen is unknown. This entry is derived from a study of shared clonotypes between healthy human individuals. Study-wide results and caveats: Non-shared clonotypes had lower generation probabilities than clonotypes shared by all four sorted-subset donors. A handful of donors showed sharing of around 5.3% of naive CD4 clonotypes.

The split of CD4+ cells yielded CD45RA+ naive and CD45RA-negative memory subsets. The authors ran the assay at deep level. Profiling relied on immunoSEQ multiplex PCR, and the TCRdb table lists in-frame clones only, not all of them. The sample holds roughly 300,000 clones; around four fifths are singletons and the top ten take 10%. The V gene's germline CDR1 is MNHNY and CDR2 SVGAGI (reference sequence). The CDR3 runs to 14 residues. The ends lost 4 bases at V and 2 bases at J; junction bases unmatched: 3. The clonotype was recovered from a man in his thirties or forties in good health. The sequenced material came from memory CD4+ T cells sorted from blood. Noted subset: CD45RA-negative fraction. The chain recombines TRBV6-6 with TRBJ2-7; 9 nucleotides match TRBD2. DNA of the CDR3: TGTGCCAGCAGTTCCGCTAGCGGGGCCTACGAGCAGTACTTC. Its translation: CASSSASGAYEQYF.